This TCR beta chain was recorded in a study of blood T cells in healthy people across ages. About this clonotype: Its specificity is unknown.

The authors ran a second PCR of roughly 6 to 11 cycles using a sample-barcoded 5' primer and a J-beta primer mix. A template-switch adaptor with 12 random nucleotides tagged each cDNA molecule. TCRdb reprocessed the 5' RACE reads with MiXCR, giving one entry per CDR3 protein. The sample has about 1.4 million distinct CDR3 sequences, 55% to 75% seen once. Study-wide points: Diversity figures based on one million T cells were deemed too low.

Trimming left V 5 bases short and J 0 bases short, with 13 bases between. Germline V CDR1 and CDR2: MNHNY, SVGAGI (reference sequence). CDR3 length equals 15 residues. The donors, all healthy, were Caucasians living in Russia, aged 6 to 90. This receptor was taken from a man younger than 30 in good health. The chain employs TRBV6-6 and TRBJ1-2; a possible D gene is TRBD1 (6 bases). Sequenced sample: blood. The CDR3 is CASSDLGQTNYGYTF. The CDR3, as DNA: TGTGCCAGCAGTGATTTAGGACAGACTAACTATGGCTACACCTTC.